Below, one T cell receptor beta chain is given with its context. Its antigen is as yet unknown. These data originate in a study of Ad26.COV2.S vaccination and SARS-CoV-2 variants. About the study: Into the muscle, Ad26.COV2.S was dosed once or twice, 56 days apart.

Overall study results and limits: A substantial breadth of spike-specific CD8+ and CD4+ T cell responses after vaccination has been reported.

Treatment noted: around 19 received Ad26.COV2.S at low or high dose, single or two shots; 5 received placebo; per-sample allocation not given. Samples came from day 63 after the first vaccine or placebo injection. Produced via immunoSEQ multiplex PCR; TCRdb's table is partial and in-frame only. Of hundreds of thousands of clones in the sample, about 90% were seen once. The specimen was peripheral blood, collected in a trial of Ad26.COV2.S vaccine versus placebo. This sequence was found in a person aged 18-65 years who received the Ad26.COV2.S COVID-19 vaccine or a placebo.

Written as DNA, the CDR3 is TGTGCCAGTAGTATCCCGGGGGGGCCGACAGATACGCAGTATTTT. Translation gives CASSIPGGPTDTQYF. The rearrangement links TRBV19 to TRBJ2-3, with 8 positions matching TRBD2. The CDR3 sequence is 15 residues long. Trimming cost V 3 bases and J 3 bases; bases outside gene matches: 5. Germline CDR1 LNHDA, CDR2 SQIVND (reference sequence). Full variable domain (outside the CDR3, taken from reference TRBV19 and TRBJ2-3): DGGITQSPKYLFRKEGQNVTLSCEQNLNHDAMYWYRQDPGQGLRLIYYSQIVNDFQKGDIAEGYSVSREKKESFPLTVTSAQKNPTAFYLCASSIPGGPTDTQYFGPGTRLTVL.